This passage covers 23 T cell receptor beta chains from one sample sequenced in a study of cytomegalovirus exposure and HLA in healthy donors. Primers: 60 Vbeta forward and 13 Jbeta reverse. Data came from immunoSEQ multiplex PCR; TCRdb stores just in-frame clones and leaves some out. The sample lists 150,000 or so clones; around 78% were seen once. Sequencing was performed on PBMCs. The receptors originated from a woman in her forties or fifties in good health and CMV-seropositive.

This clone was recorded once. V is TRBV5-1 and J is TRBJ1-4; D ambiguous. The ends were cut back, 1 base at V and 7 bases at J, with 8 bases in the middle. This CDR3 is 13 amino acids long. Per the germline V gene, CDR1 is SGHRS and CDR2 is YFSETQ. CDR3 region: CASSLIFGEKLFF. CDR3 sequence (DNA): TGCGCCAGCAGCTTGATCTTCGGTGAAAAACTGTTTTTT.

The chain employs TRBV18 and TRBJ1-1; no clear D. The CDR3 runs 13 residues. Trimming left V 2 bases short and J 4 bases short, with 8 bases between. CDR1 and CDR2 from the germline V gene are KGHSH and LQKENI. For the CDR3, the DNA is TGTGCCAGCTCACCAGAGGGAGTCACTGAAGCTTTCTTT. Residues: CASSPEGVTEAFF. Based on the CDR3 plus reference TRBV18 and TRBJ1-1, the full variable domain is NAGVMQNPRHLVRRRGQEARLRCSPMKGHSHVYWYRQLPEEGLKFMVYLQKENIIDESGMPKERFSAEFPKEGPSILRIQQVVRGDSAAYFCASSPEGVTEAFFGQGTRLTVV.

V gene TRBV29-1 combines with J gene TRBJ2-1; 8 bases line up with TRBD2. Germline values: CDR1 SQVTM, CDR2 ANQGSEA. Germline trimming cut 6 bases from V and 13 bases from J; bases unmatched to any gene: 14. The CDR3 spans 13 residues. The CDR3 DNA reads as TGCAGCGTGGGGGCGGGGGGCCCTCCCACTCAGTTCTTC. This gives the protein CSVGAGGPPTQFF.

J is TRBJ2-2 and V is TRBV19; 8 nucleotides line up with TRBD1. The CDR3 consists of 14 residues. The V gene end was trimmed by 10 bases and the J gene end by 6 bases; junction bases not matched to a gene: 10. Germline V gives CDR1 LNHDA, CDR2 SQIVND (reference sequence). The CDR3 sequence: CATMGQAGAGELFF. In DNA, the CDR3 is TGTGCCACCATGGGACAGGCCGGGGCCGGGGAGCTGTTTTTT.

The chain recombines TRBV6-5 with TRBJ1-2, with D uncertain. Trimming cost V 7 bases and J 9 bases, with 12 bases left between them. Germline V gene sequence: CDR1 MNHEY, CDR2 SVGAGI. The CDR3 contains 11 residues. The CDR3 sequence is CASKHLARYTF. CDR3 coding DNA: TGTGCCAGCAAACACCTCGCCCGCTACACCTTC.

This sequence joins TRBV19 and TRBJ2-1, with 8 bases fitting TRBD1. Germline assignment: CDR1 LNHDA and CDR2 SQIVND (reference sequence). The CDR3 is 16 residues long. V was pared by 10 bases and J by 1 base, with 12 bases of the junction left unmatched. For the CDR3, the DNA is TGTGCCAACCCGTTCCGGGACAGGACTTCCTACAATGAGCAGTTCTTC. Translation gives CANPFRDRTSYNEQFF.

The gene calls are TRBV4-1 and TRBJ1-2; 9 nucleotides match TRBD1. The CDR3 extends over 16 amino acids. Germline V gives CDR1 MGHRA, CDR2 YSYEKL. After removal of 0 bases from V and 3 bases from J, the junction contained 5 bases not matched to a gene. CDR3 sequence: CASSQDRGTGYYGYTF. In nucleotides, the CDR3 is TGCGCCAGCAGCCAAGATAGAGGGACAGGGTACTATGGCTACACCTTC.

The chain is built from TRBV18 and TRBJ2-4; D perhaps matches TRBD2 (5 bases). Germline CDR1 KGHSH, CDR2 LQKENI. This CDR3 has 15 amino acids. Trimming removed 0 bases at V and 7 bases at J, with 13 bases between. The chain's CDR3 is CASSPPEVMWNIQYF. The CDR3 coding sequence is TGTGCCAGCTCACCACCGGAGGTGATGTGGAACATTCAGTACTTC.

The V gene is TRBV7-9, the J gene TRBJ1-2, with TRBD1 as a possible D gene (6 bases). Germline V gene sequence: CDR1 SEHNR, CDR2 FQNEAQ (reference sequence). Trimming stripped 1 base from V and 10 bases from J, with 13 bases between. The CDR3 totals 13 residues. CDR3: CASSLGDNGDYTF. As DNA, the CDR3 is TGTGCCAGCAGCTTAGGGGACAACGGGGACTACACCTTC.

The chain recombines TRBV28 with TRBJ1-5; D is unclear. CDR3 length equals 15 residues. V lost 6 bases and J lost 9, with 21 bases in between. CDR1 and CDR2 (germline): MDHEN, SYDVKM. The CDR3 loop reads CASSSSSGGPWPQHF. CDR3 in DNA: TGTGCCAGCAGCTCAAGTTCAGGAGGCCCGTGGCCCCAGCATTTT.

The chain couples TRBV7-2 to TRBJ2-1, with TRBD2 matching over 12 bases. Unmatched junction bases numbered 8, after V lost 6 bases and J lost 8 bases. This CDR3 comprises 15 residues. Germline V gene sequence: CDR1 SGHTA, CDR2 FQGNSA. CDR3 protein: CASSPLAGGGDEQFF. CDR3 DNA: TGTGCCAGCAGTCCACTAGCGGGGGGAGGGGATGAGCAGTTCTTC.

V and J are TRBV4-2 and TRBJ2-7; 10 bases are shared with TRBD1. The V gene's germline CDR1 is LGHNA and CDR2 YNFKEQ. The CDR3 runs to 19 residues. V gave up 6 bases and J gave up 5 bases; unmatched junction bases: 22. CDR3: CASSPTGTGVPVKTDEQYF. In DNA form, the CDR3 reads TGTGCCAGCAGTCCTACCGGGACAGGGGTCCCAGTTAAAACAGACGAGCAGTACTTC.

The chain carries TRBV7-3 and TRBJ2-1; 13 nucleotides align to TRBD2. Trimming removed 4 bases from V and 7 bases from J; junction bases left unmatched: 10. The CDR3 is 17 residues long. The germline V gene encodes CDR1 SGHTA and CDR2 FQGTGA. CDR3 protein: CASSSLTSGRGVNEQFF. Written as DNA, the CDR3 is TGTGCCAGCAGCTCCCTAACTAGCGGGAGGGGCGTAAATGAGCAGTTCTTC.

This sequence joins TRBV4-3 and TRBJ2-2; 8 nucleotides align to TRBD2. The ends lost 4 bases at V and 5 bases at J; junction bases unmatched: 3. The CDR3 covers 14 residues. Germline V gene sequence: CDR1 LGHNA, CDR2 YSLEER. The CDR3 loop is CASSLSGTTGELFF. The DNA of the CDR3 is TGCGCCAGCAGCCTTAGCGGGACTACCGGGGAGCTGTTTTTT.

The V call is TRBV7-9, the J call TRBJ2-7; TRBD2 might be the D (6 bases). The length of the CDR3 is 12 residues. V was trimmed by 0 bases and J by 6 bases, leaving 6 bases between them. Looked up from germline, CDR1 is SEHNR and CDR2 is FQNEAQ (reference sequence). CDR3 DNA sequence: TGTGCCAGCAGCTTAGCGGAGGGCGAGCAGTACTTC. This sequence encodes CASSLAEGEQYF.

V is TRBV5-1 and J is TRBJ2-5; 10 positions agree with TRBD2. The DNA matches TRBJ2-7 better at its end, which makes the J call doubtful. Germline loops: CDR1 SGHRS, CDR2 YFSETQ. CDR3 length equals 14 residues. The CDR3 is CASTPGTSEVEQYF. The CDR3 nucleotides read TGCGCCAGCACACCCGGGACTAGCGAGGTCGAGCAGTACTTC.

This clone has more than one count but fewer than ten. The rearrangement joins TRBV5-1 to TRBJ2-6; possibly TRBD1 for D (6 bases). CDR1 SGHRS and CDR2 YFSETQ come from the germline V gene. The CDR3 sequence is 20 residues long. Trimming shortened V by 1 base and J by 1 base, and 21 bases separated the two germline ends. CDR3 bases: TGCGCCAGCAGCTTGTACCAAAGAGCAGGGGCTACGTCTGGGGCCAACGTCCTGACTTTC. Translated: CASSLYQRAGATSGANVLTF.

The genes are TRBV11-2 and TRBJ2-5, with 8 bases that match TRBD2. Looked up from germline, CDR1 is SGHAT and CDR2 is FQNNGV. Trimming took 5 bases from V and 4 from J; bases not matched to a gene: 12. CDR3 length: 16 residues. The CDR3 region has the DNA TGTGCCAGCAGCCTCGGGGGGGCCTCTTTAGGAGAGACCCAGTACTTC. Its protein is CASSLGGASLGETQYF. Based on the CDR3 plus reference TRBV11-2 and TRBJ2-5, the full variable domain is EAGVAQSPRYKIIEKRQSVAFWCNPISGHATLYWYQQILGQGPKLLIQFQNNGVVDDSQLPKDRFSAERLKGVDSTLKIQPAKLEDSAVYLCASSLGGASLGETQYFGPGTRLLVL.

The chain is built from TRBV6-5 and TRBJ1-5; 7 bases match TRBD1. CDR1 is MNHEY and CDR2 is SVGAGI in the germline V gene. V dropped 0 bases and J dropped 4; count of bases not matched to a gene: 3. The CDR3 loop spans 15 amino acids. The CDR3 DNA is TGTGCCAGCAGTTACTCGATGACAGGGAATCAGCCCCAGCATTTT. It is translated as CASSYSMTGNQPQHF.

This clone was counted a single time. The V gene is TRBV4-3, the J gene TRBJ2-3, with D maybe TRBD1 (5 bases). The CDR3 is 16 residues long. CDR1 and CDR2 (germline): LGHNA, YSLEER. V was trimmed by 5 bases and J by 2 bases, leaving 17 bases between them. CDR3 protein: CASSYLPWGPTDTQYF. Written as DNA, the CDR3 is TGCGCCAGCAGCTACCTGCCATGGGGCCCCACAGATACGCAGTATTTT.

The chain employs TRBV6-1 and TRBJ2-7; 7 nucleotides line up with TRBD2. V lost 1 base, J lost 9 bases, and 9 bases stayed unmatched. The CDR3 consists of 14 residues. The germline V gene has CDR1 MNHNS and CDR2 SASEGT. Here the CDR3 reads CASSEGWATGGQYF. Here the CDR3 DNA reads TGTGCCAGCAGTGAAGGGTGGGCCACGGGAGGGCAGTACTTC.

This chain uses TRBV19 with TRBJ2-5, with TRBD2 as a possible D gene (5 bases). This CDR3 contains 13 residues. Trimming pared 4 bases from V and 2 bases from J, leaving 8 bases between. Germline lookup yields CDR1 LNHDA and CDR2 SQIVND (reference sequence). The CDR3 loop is CASSTGVQETQYF. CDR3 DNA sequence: TGTGCCAGTAGTACCGGGGTACAAGAGACCCAGTACTTC.

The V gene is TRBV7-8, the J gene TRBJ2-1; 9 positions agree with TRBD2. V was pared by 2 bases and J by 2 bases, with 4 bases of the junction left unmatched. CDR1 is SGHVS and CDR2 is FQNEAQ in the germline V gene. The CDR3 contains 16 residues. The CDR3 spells CASSLNSGGPYNEQFF. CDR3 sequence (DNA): TGTGCCAGCAGCTTAAATAGCGGGGGACCCTACAATGAGCAGTTCTTC.